A selection of T cell receptor beta chains follows, all from one sample in a study of CD8 T cells in ankylosing spondylitis. TCRdb independently ran MiXCR on the 5' RACE reads; one entry per CDR3 protein. This sample has 250,000 to 400,000 distinct CDR3 sequences; 11% occur once, and the top ten carry roughly 9%. Sequencing was done on a sample of blood, either unsorted or a sorted T cell fraction (not recorded which). The receptors come from a female donor with ankylosing spondylitis or in good health (not recorded which). The CDR3 runs from the conserved cysteine through the conserved F or W. The order of the fields is V gene, D gene, clone size, J gene, CDR3 protein, CDR3 DNA. The D gene is left open where the match is weak. Where a row states a size, it is once, few, many or the class of an expanded clone; other rows omit it.

TRBV7-9	-	-	TRBJ2-7	CASSFGGQGSEQYF	TGTGCAAGCAGCTTTGGCGGGCAGGGCAGCGAGCAGTACTTC
TRBV20-1	-	many	TRBJ2-1	CSATGEYNEQFF	TGCAGTGCAACGGGGGAATACAATGAGCAGTTCTTC
TRBV28	-	-	TRBJ1-4	CASLGGSEKLFF	TGTGCCAGCCTCGGGGGCAGCGAAAAACTGTTTTTT
TRBV6-4	TRBD1	many	TRBJ2-7	CASSAGGSEQYF	TGTGCCAGCAGTGCAGGGGGAAGTGAGCAGTACTTC
TRBV2	-	many	TRBJ1-6	CASSEGVRFHF	TGTGCCAGCAGTGAGGGGGTACGGTTCCACTTT
TRBV9	-	few	TRBJ2-1	CASSVAGSGYNEQFF	TGTGCCAGCAGCGTAGCCGGGAGTGGTTACAATGAGCAGTTCTTC
TRBV20-1	TRBD2	many	TRBJ2-1	CSASVGGGNEQFF	TGCAGTGCTAGTGTCGGGGGGGGCAATGAGCAGTTCTTC
TRBV12-3/TRBV12-4	TRBD1	many	TRBJ1-5	CASSGQGVSFNQPQHF	TGTGCCAGCTCGGGACAGGGGGTGAGCTTTAATCAGCCCCAGCATTTT
TRBV12-3/TRBV12-4	-	many	TRBJ2-5	CASSLTGTQYF	TGTGCCAGCAGTTTAACGGGGACCCAGTACTTC
TRBV7-6	TRBD2	few	TRBJ2-7	CASSLAPSGSIHEQYF	TGTGCCAGCAGCTTAGCACCCAGCGGGAGTATCCACGAGCAGTACTTC
TRBV12-3/TRBV12-4	-	many	TRBJ1-1	CASSLELNTEAFF	TGTGCCAGCAGTTTAGAGTTGAACACTGAAGCTTTCTTT
TRBV20-1	-	-	TRBJ2-1	CSARGVSTGRAVDSDEQFF	TGCAGTGCTAGAGGAGTATCGACGGGAAGGGCGGTGGATTCAGATGAGCAGTTCTTC
TRBV11-1	-	many	TRBJ1-1	CASSLARGIGNTEAFF	TGTGCCAGCAGCTTAGCGCGGGGGATTGGGAACACTGAAGCTTTCTTT
TRBV10-3	-	many	TRBJ2-7	CAIRDGLSSYEQYF	TGTGCCATCAGGGACGGTCTGTCCTCCTACGAGCAGTACTTC
TRBV10-3	TRBD1	many	TRBJ1-5	CAISERQGGNQQPQHF	TGTGCCATCAGTGAGCGACAGGGGGGGAACCAACAGCCCCAGCATTTT
TRBV20-1	TRBD2	many	TRBJ2-5	CSARVTSGVQETQYF	TGCAGTGCTAGAGTGACTAGCGGGGTCCAAGAGACCCAGTACTTC
TRBV3-1	TRBD2	-	TRBJ2-3	CASSLVASGDHTQYF	TGTGCCAGCAGCCTTGTGGCTAGCGGGGACCATACGCAGTATTTT
TRBV19	-	few	TRBJ2-2	CASSLGLAPEGELFF	TGTGCCAGTAGTCTGGGACTGGCGCCGGAGGGGGAGCTGTTTTTT
TRBV5-1	TRBD2	few	TRBJ2-5	CASSSVVTSGGAGETQYF	TGCGCCAGCAGCTCTGTGGTGACTAGCGGGGGGGCCGGAGAGACCCAGTACTTC
TRBV3-1	-	-	TRBJ1-4	CASSQRPLAEKLFF	TGTGCCAGCAGCCAGCGTCCGCTTGCTGAAAAACTGTTTTTT
TRBV7-9	-	many	TRBJ2-1	CASSLEVWHPGNEQFF	TGTGCCAGCAGCTTAGAGGTTTGGCACCCGGGGAATGAGCAGTTCTTC
TRBV5-1	TRBD1	-	TRBJ1-3	CASSPDRVGNTIYF	TGCGCCAGCAGCCCGGACAGGGTCGGAAACACCATATATTTT
TRBV15	-	many	TRBJ2-2	CATSWKAGNTGELFF	TGTGCCACCAGCTGGAAAGCAGGGAACACCGGGGAGCTGTTTTTT
TRBV28	-	many	TRBJ1-5	CASSLRQTNQPQHF	TGTGCCAGCAGTTTAAGACAGACCAATCAGCCCCAGCATTTT
TRBV7-8	-	many	TRBJ1-5	CASSFRGNQPQHF	TGCGCCAGCAGTTTCAGGGGCAATCAGCCCCAGCATTTT
TRBV4-2	-	many	TRBJ2-7	CASSQEAGYYEQYF	TGTGCCAGCAGCCAAGAAGCAGGTTACTACGAGCAGTACTTC
TRBV5-1	TRBD1	few	TRBJ2-5	CASSLGQGAETQYF	TGCGCCAGCAGCTTGGGGCAGGGGGCTGAGACCCAGTACTTC
TRBV4-1	TRBD1	many	TRBJ1-1	CASSQERRGLGTEAFF	TGCGCCAGCAGCCAAGAACGTAGGGGGCTAGGCACTGAAGCTTTCTTT